Below, 8 T cell receptor beta chains from the same sample are listed, as sequenced in a study of a mutant IDH1 vaccine in newly diagnosed glioma. TCRdb keeps only in-frame clones here, not all; method: immunoSEQ multiplex PCR. The sample lists roughly 60,000 clones; roughly 80% were seen once. Time point specified: week 5, during vaccination. Doses consisted of 300 ug of mutant IDH1 20-mer peptide each, paired with topical imiquimod. No antigen is known for these receptors. The material sequenced was PBMCs, taken from a glioma patient whose treatment included an IDH1 peptide vaccine. The receptors derive from a woman aged 50 to 60 with glioma.

This chain joins TRBV9 and TRBJ2-1; D may be TRBD1 (6 bases). The CDR3 length is 16 residues. Germline V gives CDR1 SGDLS, CDR2 YYNGEE. V was trimmed by 0 bases and J by 0 bases, leaving 10 bases between them. CDR3 bases: TGTGCCAGCAGCGTAGGACAGGAGAGCTCCTACAATGAGCAGTTCTTC. Protein sequence: CASSVGQESSYNEQFF.

The rearrangement joins TRBV2 to TRBJ1-5; no firm D call. The CDR3 is 14 residues long. Germline V lookup: CDR1 SNHLY, CDR2 FYNNEI. V was trimmed by 2 bases and J by 3 bases, leaving 8 bases between them. The CDR3 DNA reads as TGTGCCAGCAGTGAACAGTTTATCAATCAGCCCCAGCATTTT. Translated: CASSEQFINQPQHF. The full variable domain, rest sourced from reference TRBV2 and TRBJ1-5, is EPEVTQTPSHQVTQMGQEVILRCVPISNHLYFYWYRQILGQKVEFLVSFYNNEISEKSEIFDDQFSVERPDGSNFTLKIRSTKLEDSAMYFCASSEQFINQPQHFGDGTRLSIL.

The V call is TRBV29-1, the J call TRBJ2-4; TRBD1 matches at 11 bases. This CDR3 spans 14 amino acids. Germline CDR1 SQVTM, CDR2 ANQGSEA. V shed 1 base, J shed 6 bases, and the junction held 2 bases outside the gene matches. CDR3 residues: CSVEAGTGGNIQYF. The CDR3 DNA reads TGCAGCGTTGAAGCCGGGACAGGGGGAAACATTCAGTACTTC.

The J gene is TRBJ1-4, the V gene TRBV6-5; D gene uncertain. The ends were cut back, 7 bases at V and 0 bases at J, with 6 bases in the middle. Germline V lookup: CDR1 MNHEY, CDR2 SVGAGI. This CDR3 is 13 amino acids long. CDR3 sequence reads: CASTSSTNEKLFF. The CDR3 DNA follows: TGTGCCAGCACTTCTTCAACTAATGAAAAACTGTTTTTT.

This sequence joins TRBV12-5 and TRBJ2-7; D remains ambiguous. V dropped 5 bases and J dropped 6 bases, with 14 bases sitting between them. This CDR3 is built from 13 residues. Germline V lookup: CDR1 LGHNT, CDR2 FRNRAP. In DNA, the CDR3 is TGTGCTAGTGGTCCCCCCCTTCTGGCCGAGCAGTACTTC. It encodes CASGPPLLAEQYF.

V gene TRBV7-8 combines with J gene TRBJ2-7; D remains ambiguous. The germline V gene encodes CDR1 SGHVS and CDR2 FQNEAQ. CDR3 length: 14 amino acids. V was shortened by 1 base and J by 4 bases, with 11 bases between the two germline ends. In DNA, the CDR3 is TGTGCCAGCAGCTTAGTAGGGCAGCAATACGAGCAGTACTTC. As protein: CASSLVGQQYEQYF.

CDR3 sequence reads: CASSPSSVLDEKLFF. In DNA form, the CDR3 reads TGCGCCAGCAGCCCGTCCTCGGTTTTAGATGAAAAACTGTTTTTT. The rearrangement links TRBV4-3 to TRBJ1-4; D is ambiguous. In germline, CDR1 is LGHNA, CDR2 YSLEER. The CDR3 length is 15 residues. The V gene lost 4 bases and the J gene lost 6 bases, with 15 bases spanning the gap.

This sequence joins TRBV5-6 and TRBJ2-1, with a weak D call TRBD1 (7 bases). V gave up 6 bases and J gave up 8 bases, with 21 bases separating them. Germline-derived CDR1 and CDR2 are SGHDT and YYEEEE. The CDR3 sequence is 15 residues long. CDR3 region: CASTQDRDFSYEQFF. Here the CDR3 DNA reads TGTGCCAGCACCCAAGACAGGGACTTTTCTTATGAGCAGTTCTTC.